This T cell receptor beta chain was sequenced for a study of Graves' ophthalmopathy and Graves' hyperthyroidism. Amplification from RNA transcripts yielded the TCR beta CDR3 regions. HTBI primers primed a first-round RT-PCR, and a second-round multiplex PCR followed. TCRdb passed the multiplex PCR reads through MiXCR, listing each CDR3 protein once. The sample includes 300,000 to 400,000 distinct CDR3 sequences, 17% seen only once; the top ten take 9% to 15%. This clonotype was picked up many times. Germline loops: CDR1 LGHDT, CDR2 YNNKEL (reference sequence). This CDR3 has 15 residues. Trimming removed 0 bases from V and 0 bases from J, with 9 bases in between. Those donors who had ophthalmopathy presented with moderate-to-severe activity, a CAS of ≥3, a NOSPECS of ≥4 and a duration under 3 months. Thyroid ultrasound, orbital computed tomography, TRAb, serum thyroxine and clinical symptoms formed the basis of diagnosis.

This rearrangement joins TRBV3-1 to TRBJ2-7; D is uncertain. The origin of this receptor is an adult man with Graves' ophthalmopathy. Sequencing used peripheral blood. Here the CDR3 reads CASSQDYTNSYEQYF. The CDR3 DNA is TGTGCCAGCAGCCAAGATTACACAAACTCCTACGAGCAGTACTTC.